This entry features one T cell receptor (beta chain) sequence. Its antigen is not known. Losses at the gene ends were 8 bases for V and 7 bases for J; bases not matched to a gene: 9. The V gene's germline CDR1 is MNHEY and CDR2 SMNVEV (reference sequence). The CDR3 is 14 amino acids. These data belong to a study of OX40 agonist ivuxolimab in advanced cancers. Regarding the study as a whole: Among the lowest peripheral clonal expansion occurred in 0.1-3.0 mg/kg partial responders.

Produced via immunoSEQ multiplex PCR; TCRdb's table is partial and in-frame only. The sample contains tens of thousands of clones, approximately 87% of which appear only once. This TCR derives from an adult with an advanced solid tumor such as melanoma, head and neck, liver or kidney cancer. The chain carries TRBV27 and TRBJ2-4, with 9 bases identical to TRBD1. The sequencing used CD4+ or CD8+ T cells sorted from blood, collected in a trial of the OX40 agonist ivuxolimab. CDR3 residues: CASVGTGRGNIQYF. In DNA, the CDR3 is TGTGCCAGCGTCGGGACAGGGAGGGGGAACATTCAGTACTTC.